The 10 T cell receptor beta chains listed next were all sequenced from one sample in a study of blood T cells in healthy people across ages. A second PCR of about 7 to 12 cycles used a sample-barcoded 5' primer and a J-beta primer mix. MiXCR, run by TCRdb on the 5' RACE reads, gives a single entry per CDR3 protein. The top ten hold roughly 10% of the sample, which has about 1.6 million distinct CDR3 sequences, approximately 32% seen once. The sequenced sample was blood. These receptors were collected from a woman aged 25 to 39 in good health.

The gene calls are TRBV28 and TRBJ2-2; weak D call: TRBD1 (6 bases). The germline CDR1 and CDR2 sequences are MDHEN and SYDVKM. This CDR3 is 15 amino acids long. V lost 3 bases, J lost 3 bases, and 11 bases lay in between. The CDR3: CASSLGARYTGELFF. DNA for the CDR3: TGTGCCAGCAGTTTGGGGGCGAGGTACACCGGGGAGCTGTTTTTT.

This chain joins TRBV14 and TRBJ2-1; D may be TRBD2 (5 bases). The CDR3 is 16 amino acids. V lost 2 bases and J lost 0, with 11 bases in between. CDR1 is SGHDN, CDR2 FVKESK, per germline. The chain's CDR3 is CASSQTGISSYNEQFF. CDR3 bases: TGTGCCAGCAGCCAAACCGGGATCTCCTCCTACAATGAGCAGTTCTTC.

As for this clonotype: This may be a read error, as it is one base from a much larger clone. This chain uses TRBV27 with TRBJ1-1; unclear D gene. Germline lookup yields CDR1 MNHEY and CDR2 SMNVEV (reference sequence). This CDR3 has 13 residues. The CDR3 here is CAGSLREGTEAFF. The CDR3 bases are TGTGCCGGCAGTTTACGGGAAGGCACTGAAGCTTTCTTT.

This sequence joins TRBV14 and TRBJ2-7; TRBD1 matches at 8 bases. Trimming cost V 4 bases and J 7 bases; bases outside gene matches: 12. From germline, CDR1 is SGHDN and CDR2 FVKESK. The CDR3 has 15 amino acids. CDR3 sequence (DNA): TGTGCCAGCAGCCCCCTATGGCAGGGGGCCGGTGAGCAGTACTTC. Its translation is CASSPLWQGAGEQYF.

This clonotype was counted a few times. The chain uses TRBV5-5 and TRBJ2-5, with 9 positions matching TRBD1. The germline gives CDR1 SGHKS, CDR2 YYEKEE (reference sequence). The CDR3 sequence is 15 residues long. The V and J ends lost 2 bases and 2 bases, in that order; junction bases with no gene match: 4. The DNA of the CDR3 is TGTGCCAGCAGCTTTTTGACAGGGGGTCAAGAGACCCAGTACTTC. Translation: CASSFLTGGQETQYF.

This clonotype was seen just once. The V gene is TRBV19, the J gene TRBJ2-3; no clear D gene. Trimming cost V 3 bases and J 3 bases, with 10 bases left between them. The CDR3 is made up of 14 amino acids. In germline, CDR1 is LNHDA, CDR2 SQIVND (reference sequence). The CDR3 region has the DNA TGTGCCAGTAGTATGGACGGGCGGACAGATACGCAGTATTTT. Translating it yields CASSMDGRTDTQYF. The full variable domain, in which reference TRBV19 and TRBJ2-3 provide the parts outside the CDR3, is DGGITQSPKYLFRKEGQNVTLSCEQNLNHDAMYWYRQDPGQGLRLIYYSQIVNDFQKGDIAEGYSVSREKKESFPLTVTSAQKNPTAFYLCASSMDGRTDTQYFGPGTRLTVL.

Details on this clonotype: A read error may account for a junction end that differs from germline. The chain uses TRBV28 and TRBJ2-7; D not certain. The CDR3 consists of 16 residues. Germline CDR1 is MDHEN and CDR2 is SYDVKM. CDR3 in DNA: TGTGCCAGCACCCTTGTCGAGACACAACCCATCTACGAGCAGTACTTT. Translated, it gives CASTLVETQPIYEQYF.

This clonotype was seen only a few times. The V call is TRBV20-1, the J call TRBJ1-4, with 7 bases identical to TRBD1. CDR3 length equals 14 residues. Losses at the gene ends were 0 bases for V and 7 bases for J; bases not matched to a gene: 5. Germline assignment: CDR1 DFQATT and CDR2 SNEGSKA (reference sequence). DNA of the CDR3: TGCAGTGCTAGAGATCCCCAGGGGGGTGAAAAACTGTTTTTT. Translating it yields CSARDPQGGEKLFF.

The chain is built from TRBV12-3 or TRBV12-4 and TRBJ1-1; perhaps TRBD1 as D (6 bases). Deletions cut 1 base from V and 1 base from J, with 10 bases between. The CDR3 covers 15 residues. CDR3 coding DNA: TGTGCCAGCAGTTTAGATGGCAGGGGGAACACTGAAGCTTTCTTT. Translating gives CASSLDGRGNTEAFF.

This clonotype was seen more than once but under ten times. This sequence joins TRBV20-1 and TRBJ1-1, with a tentative D call TRBD1 (6 bases). V was clipped by 4 bases and J by 5 bases, with 11 bases between them. This CDR3 spans 12 amino acids. Germline V CDR1 and CDR2: DFQATT, SNEGSKA (reference sequence). The CDR3 region is CSAIKQGTEAFF. Here the CDR3 DNA reads TGCAGTGCTATAAAACAGGGTACTGAAGCTTTCTTT.